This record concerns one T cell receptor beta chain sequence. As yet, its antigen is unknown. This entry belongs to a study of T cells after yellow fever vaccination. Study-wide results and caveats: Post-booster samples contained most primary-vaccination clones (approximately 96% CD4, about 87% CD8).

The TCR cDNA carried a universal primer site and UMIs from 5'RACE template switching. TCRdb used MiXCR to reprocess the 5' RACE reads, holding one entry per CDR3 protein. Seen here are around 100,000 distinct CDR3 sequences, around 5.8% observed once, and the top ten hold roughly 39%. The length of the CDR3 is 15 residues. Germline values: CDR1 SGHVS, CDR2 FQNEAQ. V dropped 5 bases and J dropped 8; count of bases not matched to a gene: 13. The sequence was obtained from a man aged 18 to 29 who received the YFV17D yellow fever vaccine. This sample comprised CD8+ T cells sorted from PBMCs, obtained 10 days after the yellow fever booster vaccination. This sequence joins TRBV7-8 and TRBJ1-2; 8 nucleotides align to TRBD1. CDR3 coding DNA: TGTGCCAGCAGCGCAGACTGGGGACAGGAAGGCGGCTACACCTTC. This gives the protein CASSADWGQEGGYTF.